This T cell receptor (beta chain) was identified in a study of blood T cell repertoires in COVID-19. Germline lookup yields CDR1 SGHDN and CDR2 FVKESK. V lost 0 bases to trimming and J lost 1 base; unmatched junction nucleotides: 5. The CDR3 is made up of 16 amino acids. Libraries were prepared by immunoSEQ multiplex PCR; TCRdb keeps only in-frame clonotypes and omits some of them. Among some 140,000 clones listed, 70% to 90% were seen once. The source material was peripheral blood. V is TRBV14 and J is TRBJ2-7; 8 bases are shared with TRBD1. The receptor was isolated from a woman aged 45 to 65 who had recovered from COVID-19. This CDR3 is CASSQDGYRGSYEQYF. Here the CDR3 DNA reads TGTGCCAGCAGCCAAGATGGGTACAGGGGGTCCTACGAGCAGTACTTC.